One and the same sample provided the 20 T cell receptor beta chains below, sequenced in a study of cytomegalovirus exposure and HLA in healthy donors (dated by TCRdb to between 2016 and 2019). The library was generated by the immunoSEQ multiplex PCR assay. For the multiplex PCR, a mixture combining 60 forward primers for TCR Vbeta segments and 13 reverse primers for TCR Jbeta segments was used. The immuneACCESS repertoire file appears here via TCRdb, limited to in-frame rearrangements. These files lack a portion of the clones; in checked studies, under half of the deficit traces to unresolved V genes, and the cause of the others is not known. The sample has 100,000 to 150,000 clones on record, around 78% of them singletons. The top ten clonotypes cover around 4.8% of the sample. The sample was PBMCs. The receptors shown here come from a man in his sixties in good health and CMV-seropositive.

This clone has a handful of counts. V is TRBV28 and J is TRBJ2-7, with 9 bases matching TRBD1. V shed 6 bases, J shed 2 bases, and the junction held 14 bases outside the gene matches. Germline V gives CDR1 MDHEN, CDR2 SYDVKM. CDR3 length equals 17 residues. CDR3 protein: CASRSMDGTGFTYEQYF. CDR3 bases: TGTGCCAGCAGGTCAATGGACGGGACAGGGTTTACCTACGAGCAGTACTTC.

This chain joins TRBV5-3 and TRBJ1-5, with D possibly being TRBD1 (5 bases). TRBV5-3 is noted as an ORF with a role that remains uncertain. Deletions cut 4 bases from V and 15 bases from J, with 11 bases between. The CDR3 has 10 amino acids. CDR3 loop: CARSKGLLHF. The CDR3 DNA sequence: TGTGCCAGAAGCAAGGGACTTTTGCATTTT.

This sequence joins TRBV6-5 and TRBJ2-1; 9 bases line up with TRBD2. This CDR3 region has 14 residues. V trimming: 8 bases; J trimming: 6 bases; junction bases outside the gene matches: 8. In germline, CDR1 is MNHEY, CDR2 SVGAGI. The CDR3 coding sequence is TGTGCCAGCGGATTAGCGGGGGTTCCCAATGAGCAGTTCTTC. It translates to CASGLAGVPNEQFF.

The chain is built from TRBV28 and TRBJ2-7; a weak D match, TRBD1 (6 bases). V lost 5 bases and J lost 2, with 19 bases in between. CDR3 size: 16 residues. Germline CDR1 is MDHEN and CDR2 is SYDVKM. CDR3 nucleotides: TGTGCCAGCAGTGCACCCCGGCGACAGGTGACCTACGAGCAGTACTTC. Translating it yields CASSAPRRQVTYEQYF.

The chain combines TRBV6-5 with TRBJ1-5; 9 nucleotides agree with TRBD1. Germline CDR1 and CDR2: MNHEY and SVGAGI. CDR3 length: 14 amino acids. The V segment lost 4 bases and the J segment 5 bases; nucleotides outside the gene matches: 3. CDR3 region: CASSSTGGDQPQHF. The CDR3, as DNA: TGTGCCAGCAGTTCGACAGGGGGTGATCAGCCCCAGCATTTT.

This clone was detected only once. This chain uses TRBV4-2 with TRBJ1-4, with a weak D call TRBD1 (5 bases). The CDR3 has 16 amino acids. Germline assignment: CDR1 LGHNA and CDR2 YNFKEQ. The V end was cut by 0 bases, the J end by 3 bases, with 11 bases between. CDR3 DNA: TGTGCCAGCAGCCAAGATGTCGGCAGGGCTAATGAAAAACTGTTTTTT. This sequence encodes CASSQDVGRANEKLFF.

The chain carries TRBV6-5 and TRBJ2-1; possibly TRBD1 for D (6 bases). CDR3 length: 15 residues. V lost 5 bases, J lost 6 bases, and 17 bases lay in between. CDR1 and CDR2 (germline): MNHEY, SVGAGI. CDR3: CASSKNRVRGNEQFF. DNA of the CDR3: TGTGCCAGCAGTAAAAACAGGGTGAGGGGCAATGAGCAGTTCTTC.

The CDR3: CASSPRRGTEAFF. DNA of the CDR3: TGTGCCAGCAGTCCCAGACGGGGCACTGAAGCTTTCTTT. V gene TRBV28 combines with J gene TRBJ1-1; D is undetermined. The ends were cut back, 5 bases at V and 4 bases at J, with 11 bases in the middle. This CDR3 spans 13 amino acids. The germline CDR1 and CDR2 sequences are MDHEN and SYDVKM.

The gene calls are TRBV10-2 and TRBJ2-7, with D possibly being TRBD1 (5 bases). The germline V gene has CDR1 WSHSY and CDR2 SAAADI. This CDR3 is built from 15 residues. The germline V and J ends were trimmed by 0 bases and 2 bases, with 11 bases remaining between them. CDR3 region: CASSESTVGPYEQYF. The CDR3, as DNA: TGCGCCAGCAGTGAGTCGACAGTGGGGCCCTACGAGCAGTACTTC.

J is TRBJ1-2 and V is TRBV6-1; 9 nucleotides match TRBD1. V lost 2 bases, J lost 2 bases, and 6 bases stayed unmatched. The CDR3 has 16 residues. Germline V gene data show CDR1 as MNHNS and CDR2 as SASEGT. In DNA, the CDR3 is TGTGCCAGCAGTGAAACCTGGACAGGGGCAAACTATGGCTACACCTTC. This gives the protein CASSETWTGANYGYTF.

The gene calls are TRBV30 and TRBJ1-4, with a weak D call TRBD1 (6 bases). The CDR3 is 12 residues long. V was shortened by 4 bases and J by 9 bases, with 12 bases between the two germline ends. From germline, CDR1 is GTSNPN and CDR2 SVGIG (reference sequence). This CDR3 is CAWNLGGKKLFF. The CDR3 DNA sequence: TGTGCCTGGAATTTAGGGGGAAAAAAACTGTTTTTT. Complete variable domain (other parts from reference TRBV30 and TRBJ1-4): SQTIHQWPATLVQPVGSPLSLECTVEGTSNPNLYWYRQAAGRGLQLLFYSVGIGQISSEVPQNLSASRPQDRQFILSSKKLLLSDSGFYLCAWNLGGKKLFFGSGTQLSVL.

The table lists this clone with a few counts. The CDR3 nucleotides read TGTGCCAGCAGCTCTCCTACTATGAACACTGAAGCTTTCTTT. This encodes CASSSPTMNTEAFF. The rearrangement uses TRBV7-8 and TRBJ1-1, with D unresolved. Trimming stripped 4 bases from V and 0 bases from J, with 9 bases between. This CDR3 is 14 amino acids long. Germline lookup yields CDR1 SGHVS and CDR2 FQNEAQ.

The chain combines TRBV27 with TRBJ1-2; 9 bases are a match to TRBD1. V gave up 5 bases and J gave up 8 bases; unmatched junction bases: 9. The CDR3 is 14 amino acids. Germline CDR1 and CDR2: MNHEY and SMNVEV (reference sequence). The CDR3: CASSRTGDTLGYTF. The DNA of the CDR3 is TGTGCCAGCAGTCGGACAGGGGACACGTTGGGCTACACCTTC.

J is TRBJ2-2 and V is TRBV30, with unresolved D. Trimming stripped 2 bases from V and 3 bases from J, with 10 bases between. CDR1 and CDR2 from the germline V gene are GTSNPN and SVGIG (reference sequence). The CDR3 spans 14 residues. This chain's CDR3 is CAWSRDTYTGELFF. CDR3 nucleotides: TGTGCCTGGAGTCGCGACACCTACACCGGGGAGCTGTTTTTT.

A single count supports this clone. V gene TRBV5-1 combines with J gene TRBJ2-5, with 7 bases fitting TRBD1. Germline CDR1 SGHRS, CDR2 YFSETQ. This CDR3 is 14 amino acids long. With 4 bases clipped from V and 2 bases from J, the junction kept 5 bases outside the gene matches. The CDR3 DNA follows: TGCGCCAGCAGCCTTCTGGGACAGCAAGAGACCCAGTACTTC. It translates to CASSLLGQQETQYF.

This rearrangement joins TRBV7-2 to TRBJ1-2; 7 positions match TRBD1. CDR1 is SGHTA, CDR2 FQGNSA, per germline. This CDR3 region has 13 residues. The J segment lost 6 bases and the V segment lost 5 bases, leaving 6 bases of the junction unmatched. CDR3 sequence (DNA): TGTGCCAGCAGCCCGAAAGGGGGCGATGGCTACACCTTC. The encoded protein is CASSPKGGDGYTF.

A note on this clone: The same CDR3 also results from other DNA sequences found in this sample. The chain links TRBV9 to TRBJ1-1; D not certain. This CDR3 is built from 15 residues. With 0 bases removed from V and 0 bases from J, the gap between germline ends came to 9 bases. From germline, CDR1 is SGDLS and CDR2 YYNGEE. CDR3 amino acids: CASSVGPFMNTEAFF. DNA for the CDR3: TGTGCCAGCAGCGTAGGTCCGTTTATGAACACTGAAGCTTTCTTT.

This clone showed up just a few times. The rearrangement links TRBV5-1 to TRBJ2-5; the D gene is possibly TRBD2 (5 bases). Trimming removed 0 bases at V and 2 bases at J, with 11 bases between. Germline V gene data show CDR1 as SGHRS and CDR2 as YFSETQ. This CDR3 is built from 15 residues. This chain's CDR3 is CASSLVKTRQETQYF. In DNA, the CDR3 is TGCGCCAGCAGCTTGGTAAAAACTAGGCAAGAGACCCAGTACTTC.

The J gene is TRBJ1-1, the V gene TRBV19; D unresolved. The V and J ends lost 4 bases and 3 bases respectively, with 6 bases between them. CDR1 and CDR2 from the germline V gene are LNHDA and SQIVND (reference sequence). The CDR3 loop spans 12 amino acids. CDR3: CASSKIDTEAFF. The CDR3 DNA sequence: TGTGCCAGTAGTAAAATAGACACTGAAGCTTTCTTT.

This chain joins TRBV9 and TRBJ2-7, with 9 bases that match TRBD2. With V trimmed by 0 bases and J by 4 bases, 5 bases remained unmatched. CDR3 size: 15 residues. Looked up from germline, CDR1 is SGDLS and CDR2 is YYNGEE. CDR3 nucleotide sequence: TGTGCCAGCAGCGTAGGGGGTAGCGGGGGTTACGAGCAGTACTTC. It is translated as CASSVGGSGGYEQYF.